This T cell receptor beta chain was retrieved from a study of human T cells and chemical hapten exposure. In the study overall: Patch tests containing 0.01% DPC, applied to the upper back, were read at 6 days.

Germline V gene data show CDR1 as LGHDT and CDR2 as YNNKEL (reference sequence). The ends were cut back, 0 bases at V and 7 bases at J, with 10 bases in the middle. The CDR3 consists of 15 residues. Time point given: pre-sensitization, week 0. Stated treatment: therapeutic diphenylcyclopropenone sensitization with weekly scalp DPC. TCRdb reprocessed the RACE reads with MiXCR, giving one entry per CDR3 protein. The data contain approximately 180,000 distinct CDR3 sequences, almost 30% of them seen just once; the ten biggest clones take up just under 3%. Sample: whole blood, taken in connection with sensitization to the hapten diphenylcyclopropenone (DPC). The TCR was taken from a woman aged 25 to 39 with alopecia areata. Some clones in this sample may be carry-over from other donors' samples. The genes are TRBV3-1 and TRBJ1-6, with unresolved D. CDR3: CASSQETGRNSPLHF. In DNA, the CDR3 is TGTGCCAGCAGCCAAGAAACGGGGAGGAATTCACCCCTCCACTTT.